This section outlines one T cell receptor (beta chain) sequence together with its context. Its cognate antigen is unknown. The lymph nodes were axillary draining lymph nodes from breast cancer patients. The V and J ends lost 0 bases and 0 bases respectively, with 6 bases between them. This CDR3 has 14 amino acids. Germline V CDR1 and CDR2: SGHRS, YFSETQ. One entry per CDR3 protein, called by TCRdb with MiXCR from the multiplex PCR reads. Of more than 200,000 distinct CDR3 sequences listed, around 32% were seen once; the top ten hold 1.4%. The data derive from a study of breast tumors, draining lymph nodes, adjacent tissues. Study-wide points: Data only fit, rather than demonstrated, lymph node origin of most tumor T cells. The data were judged consistent with most tumor T cells coming from lymph node and expanding in tumor. Luminal-like breast cancer showed significantly higher tumor–nontumor repertoire similarity than basal-like.

This chain uses TRBV5-1 with TRBJ1-1; D gene uncertain. The origin of this receptor is a female donor with breast cancer. Some clones in this sample may be carry-over from other donors' samples. Sequenced input: axillary lymph node tissue. This CDR3 reads CASSLDGVNTEAFF. CDR3 sequence (DNA): TGCGCCAGCAGCTTGGACGGTGTGAACACTGAAGCTTTCTTT. Full variable domain (outside the CDR3, taken from reference TRBV5-1 and TRBJ1-1): KAGVTQTPRYLIKTRGQQVTLSCSPISGHRSVSWYQQTPGQGLQFLFEYFSETQRNKGNFPGRFSGRQFSNSRSEMNVSTLELGDSALYLCASSLDGVNTEAFFGQGTRLTVV.